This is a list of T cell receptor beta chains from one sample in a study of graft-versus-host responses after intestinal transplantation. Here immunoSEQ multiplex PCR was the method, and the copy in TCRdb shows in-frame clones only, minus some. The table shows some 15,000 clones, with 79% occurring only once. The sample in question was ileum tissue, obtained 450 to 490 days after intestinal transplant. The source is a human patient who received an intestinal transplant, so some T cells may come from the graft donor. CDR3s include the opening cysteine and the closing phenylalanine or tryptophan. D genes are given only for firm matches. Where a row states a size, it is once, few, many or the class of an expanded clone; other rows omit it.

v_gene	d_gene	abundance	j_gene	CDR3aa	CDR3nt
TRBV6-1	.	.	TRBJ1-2	CASSEVQGSNYGYTF	TGTGCCAGCAGTGAAGTACAGGGCTCTAACTATGGCTACACCTTC
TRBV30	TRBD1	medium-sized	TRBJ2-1	CAWINRDRRSNEQFF	TGTGCCTGGATTAACCGGGACAGGAGGAGTAATGAGCAGTTCTTC
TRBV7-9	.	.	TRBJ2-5	CASSYRQAQETQYF	TGTGCCAGCAGCTACCGACAGGCCCAAGAGACCCAGTACTTC
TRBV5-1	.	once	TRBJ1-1	CASSPPGQQIEAFF	TGCGCCAGCAGCCCGCCGGGTCAGCAAATTGAAGCTTTCTTT
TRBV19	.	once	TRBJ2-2	CASSISVGELFF	TGTGCCAGTAGTATTTCCGTCGGGGAGCTGTTTTTT
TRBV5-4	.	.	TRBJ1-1	CASSFGGGNTEAFF	TGTGCCAGCAGCTTCGGGGGGGGGAACACTGAAGCTTTCTTT
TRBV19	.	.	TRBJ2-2	CASSIFLGSFSGELFF	TGTGCCAGTAGTATCTTCCTTGGTAGCTTTTCCGGGGAGCTGTTTTTT
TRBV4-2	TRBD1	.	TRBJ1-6	CASSQADGTGESPLHF	TGTGCCAGCAGCCAAGCTGATGGGACAGGGGAATCACCCCTCCACTTT
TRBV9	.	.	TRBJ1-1	CASSVVGDPEAFF	TGTGCCAGCAGCGTAGTAGGGGATCCTGAAGCTTTCTTT
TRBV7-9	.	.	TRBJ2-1	CASSSLEAGGYNEQFF	TGTGCCAGCAGCTCCTTGGAGGCAGGGGGGTACAATGAGCAGTTCTTC
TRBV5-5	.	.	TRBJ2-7	CASTPDAQVDYEQYF	TGTGCCAGCACTCCCGACGCACAGGTTGACTACGAGCAGTACTTC
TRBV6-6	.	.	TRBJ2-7	CASSSYDEQYF	TGTGCCAGCAGTTCGTATGACGAGCAGTACTTC
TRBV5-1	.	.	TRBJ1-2	CASSLYRDKEYGYTF	TGCGCCAGCAGCTTGTACCGGGACAAGGAGTATGGCTACACCTTC
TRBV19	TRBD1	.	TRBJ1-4	CASSDIPGGAEKLSF	TGTGCCAGTAGTGACATTCCAGGGGGCGCCGAAAAACTGTCTTTT
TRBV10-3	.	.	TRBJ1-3	CAISWAGRSGNTIYF	TGTGCCATCAGCTGGGCAGGCCGCTCTGGAAACACCATATATTTT
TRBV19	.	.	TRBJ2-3	CATWSDTDTQYF	TGTGCCACCTGGTCGGACACAGATACGCAGTATTTT
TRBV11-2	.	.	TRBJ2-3	CASSLAGRGLSDTQYF	TGTGCCAGCAGCTTAGCGGGGCGGGGTTTATCAGATACGCAGTATTTT
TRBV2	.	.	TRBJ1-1	CASSVRRRNTEAFF	TGTGCCAGCAGTGTCCGCAGGCGGAACACTGAAGCTTTCTTT
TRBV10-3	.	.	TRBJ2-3	CAISDADLSDTQYF	TGTGCCATCAGTGACGCGGATTTGTCAGATACGCAGTATTTT
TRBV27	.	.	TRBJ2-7	CASSLAGEWYEQYF	TGTGCCAGCAGTTTAGCAGGGGAATGGTACGAGCAGTACTTC
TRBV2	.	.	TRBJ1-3	CASSRTWAGNTIYF	TGTGCCAGCAGTAGGACGTGGGCTGGAAACACCATATATTTT
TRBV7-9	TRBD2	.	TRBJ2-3	CASSFAGDLAGGLYTQYF	TGTGCCAGCAGCTTCGCGGGGGACCTAGCGGGGGGTCTATATACGCAGTATTTT
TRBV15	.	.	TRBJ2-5	CATSRDGETQYF	TGTGCCACCAGCAGAGATGGGGAGACCCAGTACTTC
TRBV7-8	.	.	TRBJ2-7	CASSPRGARRVQYF	TGTGCCAGCAGCCCGAGGGGGGCCCGACGCGTGCAGTACTTC
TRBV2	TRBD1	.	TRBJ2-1	CASSVWDRGNNEQFF	TGTGCCAGCAGTGTATGGGACAGGGGTAACAATGAGCAGTTCTTC
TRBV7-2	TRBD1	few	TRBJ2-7	CASSHYTRQGASGEQYF	TGTGCCAGCAGCCATTATACCAGACAGGGGGCCTCGGGGGAGCAGTACTTC
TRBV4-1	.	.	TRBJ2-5	CASSQDRGPETQYF	TGCGCCAGCAGCCAAGATCGGGGGCCAGAGACCCAGTACTTC
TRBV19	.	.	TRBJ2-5	CASSSGGLGGETQYF	TGTGCCAGTAGTAGTGGGGGGTTAGGTGGAGAGACCCAGTACTTC
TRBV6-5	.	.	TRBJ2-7	CASSYSENEQYF	TGTGCCAGCAGTTACTCGGAAAACGAGCAGTACTTC
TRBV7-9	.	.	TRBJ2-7	CASSTLTGEQYF	TGTGCCAGCAGCACTCTTACAGGGGAGCAGTACTTC
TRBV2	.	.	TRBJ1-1	CASSDGTGPEAFF	TGTGCCAGCAGTGACGGGACTGGACCTGAAGCTTTCTTT
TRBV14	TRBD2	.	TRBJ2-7	CASSPSYWTSGKSYEQYF	TGTGCCAGCAGCCCTTCCTACTGGACTAGCGGGAAGTCCTACGAGCAGTACTTC